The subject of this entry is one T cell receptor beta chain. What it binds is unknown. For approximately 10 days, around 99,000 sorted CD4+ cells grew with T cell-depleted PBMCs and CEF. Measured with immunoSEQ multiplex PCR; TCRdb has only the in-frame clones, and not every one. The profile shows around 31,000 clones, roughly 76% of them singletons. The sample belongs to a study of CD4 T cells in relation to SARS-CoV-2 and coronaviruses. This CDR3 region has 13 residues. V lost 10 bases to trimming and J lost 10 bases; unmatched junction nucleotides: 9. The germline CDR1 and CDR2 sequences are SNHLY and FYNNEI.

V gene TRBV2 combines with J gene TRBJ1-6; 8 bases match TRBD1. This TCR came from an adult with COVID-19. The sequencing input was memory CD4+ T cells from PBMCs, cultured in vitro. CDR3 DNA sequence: TGTGCCACCTCGGGACAGGCGGGCTCACCCCTCCACTTT. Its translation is CATSGQAGSPLHF. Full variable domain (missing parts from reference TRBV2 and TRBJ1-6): EPEVTQTPSHQVTQMGQEVILRCVPISNHLYFYWYRQILGQKVEFLVSFYNNEISEKSEIFDDQFSVERPDGSNFTLKIRSTKLEDSAMYFCATSGQAGSPLHFGNGTRLTVT.